This T cell receptor beta chain was found in a study of T-cell reconstitution after alpha-beta-depleted transplantation in children. TCRbeta library preparation incorporated unique molecular identifiers. TCRdb re-analysed the PCR reads in MiXCR, keeping a single row per CDR3 protein. The table includes 180,000 or so distinct CDR3 sequences, about 6% detected once. General study results and limits: Counts and diversity of T cells one year after transplant came mostly from newly produced T cells.

This clonotype came up many times. Its antigen is unknown. Germline V gives CDR1 SEHNR, CDR2 FQNEAQ (reference sequence). With V trimmed by 5 bases and J by 6 bases, 7 bases remained unmatched. The CDR3 runs to 15 residues. The rearrangement joins TRBV7-9 to TRBJ2-1; TRBD1 matches at 10 bases. The source was PBMCs, collected before TCRalphabeta/CD19-depleted stem cell transplant. The sequence was collected from a girl less than two years old with combined immunodeficiency, due to receive a stem cell transplant. The CDR3 bases are TGTGCCAGCAGCCCCCGGGACAGGGGTGCCAATGAGCAGTTCTTC. It translates to CASSPRDRGANEQFF.